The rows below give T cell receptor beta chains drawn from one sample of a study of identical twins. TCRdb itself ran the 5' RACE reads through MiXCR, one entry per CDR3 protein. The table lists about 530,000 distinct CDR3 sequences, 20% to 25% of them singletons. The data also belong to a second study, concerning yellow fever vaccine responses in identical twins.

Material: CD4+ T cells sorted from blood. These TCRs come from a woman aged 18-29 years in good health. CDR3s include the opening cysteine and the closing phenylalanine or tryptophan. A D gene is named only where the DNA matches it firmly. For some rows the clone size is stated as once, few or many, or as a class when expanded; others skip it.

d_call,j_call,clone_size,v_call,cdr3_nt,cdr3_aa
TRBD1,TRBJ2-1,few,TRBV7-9,TGTGCCAGCAGCGAACAGGGGGCCGGTAATGAGCAGTTCTTC,CASSEQGAGNEQFF
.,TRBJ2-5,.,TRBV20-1,TGCAGTGCTAGAGATGGGGCGGGAAGCCAAGAGACCCAGTACTTC,CSARDGAGSQETQYF
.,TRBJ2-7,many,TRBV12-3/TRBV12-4,TGTGCCAGCAGCCGCGCCTACGAGCAGTACTTC,CASSRAYEQYF
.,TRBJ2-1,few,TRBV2,TGTGCCAGCAGTGAAGCGGGGGGGCCCTACAATGAGCAGTTCTTC,CASSEAGGPYNEQFF
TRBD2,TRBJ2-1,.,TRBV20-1,TGCAGTGCTAGCCGGGGACTAGCGGGAGTCGAGCAGTTCTTC,CSASRGLAGVEQFF
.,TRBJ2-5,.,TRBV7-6,TGTGCCAGCAGCTCTCCCGGGATCGAGACCCAGTACTTC,CASSSPGIETQYF
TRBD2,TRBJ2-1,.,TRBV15,TGTGCCACCACAAAGACTAGCGGGGGTTCCTACAATGAGCAGTTCTTC,CATTKTSGGSYNEQFF
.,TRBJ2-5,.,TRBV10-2,TGCGCCAGCAGTGAGGCCCCATCAGAGACCCAGTACTTC,CASSEAPSETQYF
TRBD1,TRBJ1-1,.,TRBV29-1,TGCAGCGTTGTGGGAACAGGGGGCGTTGGGACTGAAGCTTTCTTT,CSVVGTGGVGTEAFF
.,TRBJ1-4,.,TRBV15,TGTGCCACCAGCAGAGCTACGGACAGTGTGAATGAAAAACTGTTTTTT,CATSRATDSVNEKLFF
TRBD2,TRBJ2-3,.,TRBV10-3,TGTGCCATCAGTGAGTCGCCACTAGCGGGGCCTACGCAGTATTTT,CAISESPLAGPTQYF
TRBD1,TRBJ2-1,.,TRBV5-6,TGTGCCAGCAGCCCTAAGGGACAGTTCCTCTCCTACAATGAGCAGTTCTTC,CASSPKGQFLSYNEQFF
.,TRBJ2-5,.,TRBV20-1,TGCAGTGCTAGGTCGTCGGAAGAGACCCAGTACTTC,CSARSSEETQYF
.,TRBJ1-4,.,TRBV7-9,TGTGCCAGCAGCTTAGCAGTTACAACTAATGAAAAACTGTTTTTT,CASSLAVTTNEKLFF
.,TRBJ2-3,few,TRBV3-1,TGTGCCAGCAGCCCAAGTGGGCCACCTTCGAGTACGCAGTATTTT,CASSPSGPPSSTQYF
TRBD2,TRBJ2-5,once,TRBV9,TGTGCCAGCAGCTTCGGGGGGAAACCGTCGGGGACCCAGTACTTC,CASSFGGKPSGTQYF